The 24 T cell receptor beta chains reported below all come from one sample, sequenced in a study of blood T cells in healthy people across ages (dated by TCRdb to about 2015). Library method: 5' RACE. The sequencing machine was an Illumina HiSeq 2500. A second PCR of about 6 to 12 cycles was run with a J-beta primer mix and a sample-barcoded 5' primer. The public sequencing data were trimmed at Q25 with fastp and processed into clonotypes with MiXCR by TCRdb, which kept only in-frame beta chains. Rows merge per CDR3 protein into single entries with the most common DNA and genes. Recorded for this sample are approximately 810,000 distinct CDR3 sequences; more than 25% of them occurred a single time. Approximately 15% of the sample is held by the ten biggest clonotypes. The sequenced sample consisted of blood. Every receptor here comes from a woman older than 75 in good health.

This rearrangement joins TRBV20-1 to TRBJ2-7, with D hard to call. V was pared by 0 bases and J by 7 bases, with 22 bases between. This CDR3 contains 16 residues. Germline CDR1 reads DFQATT; CDR2 reads SNEGSKA (reference sequence). The CDR3 bases are TGCAGTGCTAGAGAAAGTGTTGCACTCTCGTTCAATGAGCAGTACTTC. Translating it yields CSARESVALSFNEQYF.

This clonotype has at least ten counts. The germline gene is not matched at one end of the junction; a read error may be the cause. This chain links TRBV7-7 with TRBJ1-2; D call uncertain. In germline, CDR1 is SSHAT, CDR2 FNYEAQ (reference sequence). This CDR3 contains 17 residues. In DNA form, the CDR3 reads TGTGCTAGCAGCTTAGCACAGTCGACCCCTAAGAACTATGGCTACACCTTC. It yields the protein CASSLAQSTPKNYGYTF.

Details on this clonotype: A read error is possible here, since a much larger clone lies one base away. The chain is built from TRBV7-2 and TRBJ2-4; 9 bases fit TRBD1. The V and J ends lost 7 bases and 1 base, in that order; junction bases with no gene match: 5. CDR3 length: 15 residues. Germline loops: CDR1 SGHTA, CDR2 FQGNSA. The CDR3 DNA reads as TGTGCCAGCAACTCACAGGGGGCGGCCAAAAACATTCAGTACTTC. Its protein is CASNSQGAAKNIQYF.

This clonotype came up many times. This chain links TRBV20-1 with TRBJ2-6; D uncertain. V lost 3 bases to trimming and J lost 0 bases, with 9 bases between them. Germline CDR1 reads DFQATT; CDR2 reads SNEGSKA (reference sequence). The CDR3 runs to 15 residues. The chain's CDR3 is CSARAGYSGANVLTF. Here the CDR3 DNA reads TGCAGTGCTAGGGCCGGATACTCTGGGGCCAACGTCCTGACTTTC.

In this sample, this clonotype turned up a few times. Just one base apart from a much larger clone, this may be a read error. V usage is TRBV29-1 and J usage is TRBJ2-4; 11 nucleotides line up with TRBD1. Germline V gene sequence: CDR1 SQVTM, CDR2 ANQGSEA. The CDR3 extends over 17 amino acids. CDR3 bases: TGCAGCGTTGTAGGGGAAGGACAGGGGGCAGCCAAAAACATTCGGTACTTC. Translated, it gives CSVVGEGQGAAKNIRYF.

CDR3 sequence reads: CSASGGNYGYTF. In nucleotides, the CDR3 is TGCAGTGCTAGTGGGGGGAACTATGGCTACACCTTC. The chain joins TRBV20-1 to TRBJ1-2; the D gene is possibly TRBD1 (5 bases). Trimming took off 3 bases at V and 2 bases at J, with 7 bases between the two ends. Germline V gene lookup returns CDR1 DFQATT and CDR2 SNEGSKA (reference sequence). The CDR3 has 12 amino acids.

This clonotype was counted many times. The chain couples TRBV3-1 to TRBJ2-1, with D tentatively TRBD2 (5 bases). CDR1 and CDR2 (germline): LGHDT, YNNKEL (reference sequence). The CDR3 length is 15 residues. Between the trimmed V and J ends, which lost 3 bases and 10 bases, there was a span of 19 bases. The CDR3 protein is CASSHTPGRVAEQFF. DNA of the CDR3: TGTGCCAGCAGCCATACCCCCGGGCGGGTAGCGGAGCAGTTCTTC.

This chain connects TRBV5-1 to TRBJ2-3; D is perhaps TRBD2 (6 bases). The CDR3 has 16 residues. V was pared by 7 bases and J by 1 base, with 19 bases between. Germline V CDR1 and CDR2: SGHRS, YFSETQ. In DNA form, the CDR3 reads TGCGCCAGCTGTGTGGATCGGGGCGGGGGCACAGATACGCAGTATTTT. This translates into CASCVDRGGGTDTQYF.

This clonotype was detected only once. The chain carries TRBV5-4 and TRBJ1-1, with D tentatively TRBD1 (6 bases). CDR1 SGHNT and CDR2 YYREEE come from the germline V gene (reference sequence). The CDR3 length is 14 residues. Trimming took off 1 base at V and 5 bases at J, with 12 bases between the two ends. The CDR3: CASSLQGMGTEAFF. CDR3 sequence (DNA): TGTGCCAGCAGCTTGCAGGGGATGGGGACTGAAGCTTTCTTT.

Concerning this clonotype itself: A much larger clone is a single base away; this may be a read error. This sequence joins TRBV5-1 and TRBJ2-1; 8 positions match TRBD2. Trimming at V came to 7 bases and at J to 12 bases, leaving 15 bases not matched to a gene. The germline CDR1 and CDR2 sequences are SGHRS and YFSETQ. The CDR3 sequence is 14 residues long. The CDR3 protein is CASWESAGVGGQFF. CDR3 DNA sequence: TGCGCCAGCTGGGAGTCAGCGGGGGTAGGTGGGCAGTTCTTC.

This clonotype was seen only a few times. In nucleotides, the CDR3 is TGTGCCAGCACCCTTCAGGGGCATAGCTCCTACAATGAGCAGTTCTTC. It translates to CASTLQGHSSYNEQFF. The gene calls are TRBV27 and TRBJ2-1; D may be TRBD1 (6 bases). This CDR3 has 16 residues. V lost 7 bases and J 0 bases, leaving 16 bases between the germline ends. CDR1 is MNHEY, CDR2 SMNVEV, per germline (reference sequence).

This clonotype was observed a few times. The chain uses TRBV6-6 and TRBJ1-1, with a weak D call TRBD1 (5 bases). Trimming shortened V by 7 bases and J by 1 base, and 13 bases separated the two germline ends. Germline V gene sequence: CDR1 MNHNY, CDR2 SVGAGI (reference sequence). The CDR3 length is 14 residues. CDR3 loop: CASTGQGGNTEAFF. For the CDR3, the DNA is TGTGCCAGCACCGGACAAGGCGGGAACACTGAAGCTTTCTTT.

In its sample, this clonotype was seen a few times. The chain is built from TRBV20-1 and TRBJ1-2, with TRBD1 matching 7 bases. V shed 4 bases and J 8 bases; nucleotides not matched to a gene: 7. The CDR3 has 12 amino acids. The germline V gene has CDR1 DFQATT and CDR2 SNEGSKA (reference sequence). CDR3 coding DNA: TGCAGTGCTACACAGGGGCTGGAGGGCTACACCTTC. It encodes CSATQGLEGYTF.

This clonotype has just a few counts. This chain uses TRBV5-1 with TRBJ2-2; D gene uncertain. Per germline, CDR1 SGHRS and CDR2 YFSETQ. V was trimmed by 4 bases and J by 1 base, leaving 14 bases between them. The CDR3 is 16 residues long. CDR3 nucleotides: TGCGCCAGCAGCCCGGGTGCCACGGTGAACACCGGGGAGCTGTTTTTT. This translates into CASSPGATVNTGELFF. The variable domain in full, with the rest retrieved from reference TRBV5-1 and TRBJ2-2, is KAGVTQTPRYLIKTRGQQVTLSCSPISGHRSVSWYQQTPGQGLQFLFEYFSETQRNKGNFPGRFSGRQFSNSRSEMNVSTLELGDSALYLCASSPGATVNTGELFFGEGSRLTVL.

This clonotype was observed at least ten times. This chain uses TRBV9 with TRBJ2-1, with TRBD2 matching over 10 bases. This CDR3 is 21 amino acids long. Losses at the gene ends were 0 bases for V and 0 bases for J; bases not matched to a gene: 15. The V gene's germline CDR1 is SGDLS and CDR2 YYNGEE. CDR3 nucleotides: TGTGCCAGCAGCGTAGCTCACAGTGGAGCGGGGGGGAGTCGCTCCTACAATGAGCAGTTCTTC. Its protein is CASSVAHSGAGGSRSYNEQFF.

This clonotype was detected many times. The rearrangement uses TRBV12-3 or TRBV12-4 and TRBJ1-5; D unclear. The CDR3 sequence is 14 residues long. Trimming left V 1 base short and J 3 bases short, with 7 bases between. CDR3 in DNA: TGTGCCAGCAGTTTAGTACTGGACAATCAGCCCCAGCATTTT. Its protein product is CASSLVLDNQPQHF.

The chain combines TRBV27 with TRBJ1-1; D is possibly TRBD1 (6 bases). V lost 6 bases and J 0 bases, leaving 11 bases between the germline ends. The CDR3 loop spans 14 amino acids. Germline lookup yields CDR1 MNHEY and CDR2 SMNVEV (reference sequence). CDR3 amino acids: CASSATGLNTEAFF. The CDR3 bases are TGTGCCAGCAGCGCGACAGGTTTGAACACTGAAGCTTTCTTT.

This clonotype was detected many times. The chain links TRBV30 to TRBJ2-7; a weak D match, TRBD1 (6 bases). The CDR3 totals 15 residues. Germline V gives CDR1 GTSNPN, CDR2 SVGIG (reference sequence). V was trimmed by 2 bases and J by 0 bases, leaving 14 bases between them. CDR3 sequence reads: CAWSSTDRNSYEQYF. CDR3 nucleotides: TGTGCCTGGAGTTCCACGGACAGAAACTCCTACGAGCAGTACTTC.

A remark on this clonotype: A much larger clone lies one base from this, so it may be a read error. The chain uses TRBV3-1 and TRBJ2-3; D is possibly TRBD1 (5 bases). V lost 4 bases to trimming and J lost 5 bases, with 16 bases between them. This CDR3 has 15 residues. The germline V gene has CDR1 LGHDT and CDR2 YNNKEL (reference sequence). DNA for the CDR3: TGTGCCAGCAGCCGCGAGGCAGGGTTGAGAGATACGCAGTATTTT. Residues: CASSREAGLRDTQYF.

This clonotype has more than one count but fewer than ten. This sequence joins TRBV6-6 and TRBJ1-6; TRBD1 aligns across 7 bases. The V gene end was trimmed by 6 bases and the J gene end by 0 bases; junction bases not matched to a gene: 8. CDR3 length: 17 amino acids. Germline V gives CDR1 MNHNY, CDR2 SVGAGI (reference sequence). This CDR3 is CASSDPGQSSYNSPLHF. CDR3 nucleotides: TGTGCCAGCAGCGACCCGGGACAGAGCTCCTATAATTCACCCCTCCACTTT.

This clonotype was seen a few times. This chain connects TRBV6-2 or TRBV6-3 to TRBJ1-3; 7 bases match TRBD1. The V segment lost 4 bases and the J segment 0 bases; nucleotides outside the gene matches: 6. Germline V CDR1 and CDR2: MNHEY, SVGEGT. The CDR3 is 16 amino acids. The CDR3 region is CASSSSRTGSGNTIYF. The DNA of the CDR3 is TGTGCCAGCAGTTCCTCGCGGACAGGCTCTGGAAACACCATATATTTT.

This clonotype was counted once. This rearrangement joins TRBV12-3 or TRBV12-4 to TRBJ2-3; maybe TRBD2 (6 bases). Between the trimmed V and J ends, which lost 5 bases and 4 bases, there was a span of 13 bases. This CDR3 region has 14 residues. CDR3 sequence: CASSLGLIPDTQYF. The DNA of the CDR3 is TGTGCCAGCAGTCTAGGACTAATCCCAGATACGCAGTATTTT.

This rearrangement joins TRBV5-1 to TRBJ2-2; the D is unclear. The CDR3 has 17 amino acids. V shed 4 bases and J shed 0 bases, with 16 bases lying between them. Germline V gene sequence: CDR1 SGHRS, CDR2 YFSETQ. The CDR3 nucleotides are TGCGCCAGCAGCCCGCGAGGTTTGGGAACGAACACCGGGGAGCTGTTTTTT. Translation: CASSPRGLGTNTGELFF.

This clonotype came up a few times. The chain combines TRBV7-2 with TRBJ2-3, with D maybe TRBD1 (6 bases). V lost 3 bases and J lost 8, with 12 bases in between. Germline CDR1 SGHTA, CDR2 FQGNSA. CDR3 length: 13 amino acids. CDR3 DNA sequence: TGTGCCAGCAGCTTGGGGGCTTCGGGTACGCAGTATTTT. Translation: CASSLGASGTQYF.